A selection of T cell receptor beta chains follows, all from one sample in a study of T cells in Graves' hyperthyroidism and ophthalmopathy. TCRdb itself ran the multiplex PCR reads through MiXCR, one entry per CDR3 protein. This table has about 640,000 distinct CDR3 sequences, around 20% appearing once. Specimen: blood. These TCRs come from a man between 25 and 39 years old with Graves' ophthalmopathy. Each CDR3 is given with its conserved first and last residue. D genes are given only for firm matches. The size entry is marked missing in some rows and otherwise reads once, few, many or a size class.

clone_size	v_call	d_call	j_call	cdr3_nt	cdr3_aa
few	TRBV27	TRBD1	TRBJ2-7	TGTGCCAGCAGTTTTGAGGGGGCGCTTCCCTACGAGCAGTACTTC	CASSFEGALPYEQYF
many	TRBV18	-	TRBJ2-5	TGTGCCAGCTCACTAATGGACAGCCCGCAAGAGACCCAGTACTTC	CASSLMDSPQETQYF
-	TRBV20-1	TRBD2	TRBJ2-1	TGCAGTGCTAGAGCTAGCGGGAGACACAATGAGCAGTTCTTC	CSARASGRHNEQFF
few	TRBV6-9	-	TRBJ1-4	TGTGCCAGCAGTTACTACAGGGAAGGTGAAAAACTGTTTTTT	CASSYYREGEKLFF
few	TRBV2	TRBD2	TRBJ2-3	TGTGCCAGCAGAGCGACTAGCGGGAGGGCGTACGGCACAGATACGCAGTATTTT	CASRATSGRAYGTDTQYF
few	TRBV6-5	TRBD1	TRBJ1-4	TGTGCCAGCAGTTACTCTGGGGCTGTCGGACAGGCCGAAAAACTGTTTTTT	CASSYSGAVGQAEKLFF
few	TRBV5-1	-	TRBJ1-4	TGCGCCAGCAGACAGGCTACAGGGACCTATGAAAAACTGTTTTTT	CASRQATGTYEKLFF
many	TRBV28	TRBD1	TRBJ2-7	TGTGCCAGCACGACAGGGGCCTACGAGCAGTACTTC	CASTTGAYEQYF
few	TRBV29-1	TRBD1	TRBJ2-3	TGCAGCGTGGCCGGGACAGACAGGGATACGCAGTATTTT	CSVAGTDRDTQYF
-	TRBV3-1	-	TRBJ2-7	TGTGCCAGCAGCCAAGCCGGCACCTACGAGCAGTACTTC	CASSQAGTYEQYF
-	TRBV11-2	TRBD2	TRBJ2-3	TGTGCCAGCAGCTTGCGGCGGGGGGCAGATACGCAGTATTTT	CASSLRRGADTQYF
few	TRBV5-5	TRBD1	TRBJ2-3	TGTGCCAGCGCCCCTGCGGGGAAACAGGGGGCAACAGATACGCAGTATTTT	CASAPAGKQGATDTQYF
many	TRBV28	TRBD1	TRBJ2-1	TGTGCCAGCAGTTTCATTTTGGGGACAGGAACTTCCGATGAGCAGTTCTTC	CASSFILGTGTSDEQFF
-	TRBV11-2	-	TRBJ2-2	TGTGCCAGCAGCTCAGCTGACACAGGGAACACCGGGGAGCTGTTTTTT	CASSSADTGNTGELFF
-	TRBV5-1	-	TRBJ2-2	TGCGCCAGCAGACCTGGACATACGAACACCGGGGAGCTGTTTTTT	CASRPGHTNTGELFF
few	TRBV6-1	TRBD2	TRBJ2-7	TGTGCCAGCAGTCCCCCGGGACTAGCGGGAGGGGAGCAGTACTTC	CASSPPGLAGGEQYF
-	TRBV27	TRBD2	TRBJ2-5	TGTGCCAGCAGTCCCGGGACTAGCGGGAGGTATTCAGAGACCCAGTACTTC	CASSPGTSGRYSETQYF
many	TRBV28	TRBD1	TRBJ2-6	TGTGCCAGCAGTCGCGGGACAGGGGGCCCTGGGGCCAACGTCCTGACTTTC	CASSRGTGGPGANVLTF
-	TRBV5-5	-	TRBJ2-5	TGTGCCAGCAGCTCGGATGCGACACTCCAAGAGACCCAGTACTTC	CASSSDATLQETQYF
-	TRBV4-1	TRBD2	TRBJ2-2	TGCGCCAGCAGCCCCATCCGGGAGGGACCGGGACTAGCATTCACCGGGGAGCTGTTTTTT	CASSPIREGPGLAFTGELFF
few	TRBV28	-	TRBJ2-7	TGTGCCAGCAGTTTTCGGGGCAGCGGATCCTACGAGCAGTACTTC	CASSFRGSGSYEQYF
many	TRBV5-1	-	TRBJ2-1	TGCGCCAGCAGCCGCGGGGACCACAATGAGCAGTTCTTC	CASSRGDHNEQFF
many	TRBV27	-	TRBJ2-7	TGTGCCAGCAGGGGGGATGGGGTGAGCTCCTACGAGCAGTACTTC	CASRGDGVSSYEQYF
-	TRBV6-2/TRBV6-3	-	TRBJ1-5	TGTGCCAGCAGTCCGACAGTGCCCAATCAGCCCCAGCATTTT	CASSPTVPNQPQHF
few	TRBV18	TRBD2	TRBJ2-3	TGTGCCAGCTCATCGGGAGGGACCACAGATACGCAGTATTTT	CASSSGGTTDTQYF
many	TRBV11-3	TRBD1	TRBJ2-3	TGTGCCAGCAGCTTAGGACAGGGTCGAGAAGATACGCAGTATTTT	CASSLGQGREDTQYF
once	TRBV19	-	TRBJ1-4	TGTGCCACCCAGAAAAACCCTAATGAAAAACTGTTTTTT	CATQKNPNEKLFF
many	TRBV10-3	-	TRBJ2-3	TGTGCCATCAGTGACCAGGGAAGGGCAGATACGCAGTATTTT	CAISDQGRADTQYF
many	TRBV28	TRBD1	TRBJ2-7	TGTGCCAGCAGTTTGGGAACAGGGGGCTACGAGCAGTACTTC	CASSLGTGGYEQYF
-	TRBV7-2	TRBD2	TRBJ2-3	TGTGCCAGCAGCCAAGGTAGCGGGTGGGCAGATACGCAGTATTTT	CASSQGSGWADTQYF
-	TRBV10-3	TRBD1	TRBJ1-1	TGTGCCATCAGCGCTCAGGGACAGGGGGCGCGGGGCACTGAAGCTTTCTTT	CAISAQGQGARGTEAFF
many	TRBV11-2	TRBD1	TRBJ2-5	TGTGCCAGCAGCGCGATCAACAGGGGGCTGGGGGAGACCCAGTACTTC	CASSAINRGLGETQYF
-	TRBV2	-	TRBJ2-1	TGTGCCAGCACTTCTAGCCGCTCCTACAATGAGCAGTTCTTC	CASTSSRSYNEQFF
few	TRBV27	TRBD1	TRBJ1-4	TGTGCCAGCAGTTTATCGGGACAGGGCCCAACTAATGAAAAACTGTTTTTT	CASSLSGQGPTNEKLFF
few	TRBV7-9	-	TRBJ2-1	TGTGCCAGCAGCTTAATCTTGGGTGAGCAGTTCTTC	CASSLILGEQFF
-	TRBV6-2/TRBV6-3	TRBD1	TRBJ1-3	TGTGCCAGCAGTGATTCGACAGGGGGAGGAAACACCATATATTTT	CASSDSTGGGNTIYF
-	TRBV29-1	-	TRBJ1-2	TGCAGCGTTGGAAGGATCGTCCTGCGGGACTATGGCTACACCTTC	CSVGRIVLRDYGYTF
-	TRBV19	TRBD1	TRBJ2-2	TGTGCCAGTAGTCCCCCCCTCGGACAGGGGGACGCCGGGGAGCTGTTTTTT	CASSPPLGQGDAGELFF
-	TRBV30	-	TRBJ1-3	TGTGCCTGGAGTGTACTCAGAAGCTCTGGAAACACCATATATTTT	CAWSVLRSSGNTIYF
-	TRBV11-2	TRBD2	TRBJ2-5	TGTGCCAGCGGAGGCGTCGGACTAGCGTTGGGGGCGGAGACCCAGTACTTC	CASGGVGLALGAETQYF
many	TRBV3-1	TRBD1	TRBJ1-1	TGTGCCAGCAGCGCCGGGACAGGGTACATGAACACTGAAGCTTTCTTT	CASSAGTGYMNTEAFF
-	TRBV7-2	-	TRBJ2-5	TGTGCCAGCAGTTACTCGGGCCAGCGGGAGACCCAGTACTTC	CASSYSGQRETQYF
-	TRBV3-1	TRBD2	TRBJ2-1	TGTGCCAGCAGCCAAGAGGGGACTAGCGCCTACAATGAGCAGTTCTTC	CASSQEGTSAYNEQFF
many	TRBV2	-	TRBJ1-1	TGTGCCAGCCGAAAGAGCGTTAACACTGAAGCTTTCTTT	CASRKSVNTEAFF
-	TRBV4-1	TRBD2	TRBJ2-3	TGCGCCAGCAGCCGCATAGCGGGAGTAGGGACAGATACGCAGTATTTT	CASSRIAGVGTDTQYF
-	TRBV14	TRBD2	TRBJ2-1	TGTGCCAGCAGCCAAGGGGTCCGCTATAGCGGGAGAATCAATGAGCAGTTCTTC	CASSQGVRYSGRINEQFF